Sequencing of this TCR beta chain was carried out in a study of early T cells in non-severe SARS-CoV-2 infection. Turning to the study itself: Unsorted whole blood bulk RNA was sequenced, with unpaired chains. Study-wide results and limits: Private and CD4 specificities were missed by VDJdb matching, skewed to anti-spike CD8.

TCRdb recomputed calls from the 5' RACE reads with MiXCR, one row per CDR3 protein. The profile covers tens of thousands of distinct CDR3 sequences, with 11% appearing a single time and roughly a tenth taken by the ten largest. Germline V gene data show CDR1 as KGHSH and CDR2 as LQKENI. V lost 1 base and J lost 5, with 8 bases in between. There are 13 residues in the CDR3. Remarks on this clonotype: Antigen unknown.

Sequences were obtained from whole blood. The V and J genes are TRBV18 and TRBJ1-1, with a tentative D call TRBD1 (5 bases). This clonotype originated in an adult who was a healthcare worker with PCR-confirmed SARS-CoV-2 infection or an uninfected control (not recorded which). CDR3 sequence reads: CASSPQGRTEAFF. CDR3 in DNA: TGTGCCAGCTCACCACAGGGGAGGACTGAAGCTTTCTTT.